One sample yielded the 21 T cell receptor beta chains listed below, sequenced in a study of blood T cell repertoires in COVID-19. Assay used: immunoSEQ multiplex PCR; TCRdb lists only in-frame clones, some missing. The sample shows some 250,000 clones, 80% to 85% of them seen only once. The sequencing input was peripheral blood. The source is a man between 60 and 75 years old with acute or convalescent COVID-19.

This clone was seen a few times. This chain uses TRBV7-6 with TRBJ2-5, with 8 bases lining up with TRBD1. Germline CDR1 reads SGHVS; CDR2 reads FNYEAQ. This CDR3 comprises 16 residues. After removal of 0 bases from V and 5 bases from J, the junction contained 8 bases not matched to a gene. This CDR3 reads CASSLAGGTGRETQYF. In DNA, the CDR3 is TGTGCCAGCAGCTTAGCTGGAGGGACAGGACGGGAGACCCAGTACTTC.

This sequence joins TRBV15 and TRBJ1-4, with D possibly being TRBD1 (6 bases). V was cut by 0 bases and J by 8 bases, with 13 bases left in between. There are 15 residues in the CDR3. Germline CDR1 is LNHNV and CDR2 is YYDKDF (reference sequence). In nucleotides, the CDR3 is TGTGCCACCAGCAGAGATCGGGGGGGCCAAGAAAAACTGTTTTTT. Protein: CATSRDRGGQEKLFF.

V gene TRBV18 combines with J gene TRBJ2-2; 8 bases are a match to TRBD1. Germline trimming cut 1 base from V and 5 bases from J; bases unmatched to any gene: 12. The CDR3 covers 18 residues. Looked up from germline, CDR1 is KGHSH and CDR2 is LQKENI. The CDR3 nucleotides read TGTGCCAGCTCACCACGGACAGGGAGCTATCACCAAACCGGGGAGCTGTTTTTT. Encoded protein: CASSPRTGSYHQTGELFF.

The rearrangement joins TRBV5-1 to TRBJ2-5, with D hard to call. CDR1 is SGHRS, CDR2 YFSETQ, per germline. V was pared by 4 bases and J by 0 bases, with 4 bases between. The CDR3 runs 12 residues. The CDR3 nucleotides read TGCGCCAGCAGCCCTAACCAAGAGACCCAGTACTTC. Its protein is CASSPNQETQYF.

For the CDR3, the DNA is TGTGCCAGTGAAAGCGGGGGGTCCACAGATACGCAGTATTTT. It yields the protein CASESGGSTDTQYF. The V call is TRBV11-2, the J call TRBJ2-3; 9 nucleotides line up with TRBD2. The length of the CDR3 is 14 residues. CDR1 SGHAT and CDR2 FQNNGV come from the germline V gene. The trim removed 9 bases at V and 2 bases at J, leaving 6 bases unmatched.

V is TRBV24-1 and J is TRBJ2-5; D might be TRBD1 (5 bases). Per the germline V gene, CDR1 is KGHDR and CDR2 is SFDVKD. There are 16 residues in the CDR3. Trimming left V 1 base short and J 2 bases short, with 13 bases between. The CDR3 region has the DNA TGTGCCACCAGTGATTTAGGTCAGGGCTTACAAGAGACCCAGTACTTC. This translates into CATSDLGQGLQETQYF.

The chain recombines TRBV6-6 with TRBJ1-3; 7 nucleotides line up with TRBD1. Germline V lookup: CDR1 MNHNY, CDR2 SVGAGI (reference sequence). The CDR3 is 16 amino acids. With V trimmed by 6 bases and J by 2 bases, 10 bases remained unmatched. The CDR3 is CASRPSLTGAGNTIYF. As DNA, the CDR3 is TGTGCCAGCAGACCCTCCCTAACAGGGGCTGGAAACACCATATATTTT.

The J gene is TRBJ2-7, the V gene TRBV7-6; 11 bases are shared with TRBD1. Losses at the gene ends were 5 bases for V and 0 bases for J; bases not matched to a gene: 3. The CDR3 totals 15 residues. The germline CDR1 and CDR2 sequences are SGHVS and FNYEAQ. CDR3 sequence reads: CASSVGTGGSYEQYF. For the CDR3, the DNA is TGTGCCAGCAGCGTCGGGACAGGGGGCTCCTACGAGCAGTACTTC.

The genes are TRBV18 and TRBJ1-5, with 7 nucleotides matching TRBD1. Germline V gives CDR1 KGHSH, CDR2 LQKENI. The ends lost 2 bases at V and 2 bases at J; junction bases unmatched: 9. CDR3 size: 17 residues. The CDR3 sequence is CASSPRGQSVGNQPQHF. DNA for the CDR3: TGTGCCAGCTCACCAAGGGGGCAGTCAGTCGGCAATCAGCCCCAGCATTTT.

The chain couples TRBV7-9 to TRBJ1-4, with D possibly TRBD1 on 6 matching bases. The ends were cut back, 6 bases at V and 8 bases at J, with 16 bases in the middle. CDR1 and CDR2 from the germline V gene are SEHNR and FQNEAQ (reference sequence). This CDR3 contains 14 residues. CDR3 protein: CASSSDRLPEKLFF. CDR3 nucleotides: TGTGCCAGCAGTTCCGACAGGCTACCAGAAAAACTGTTTTTT.

In this sample, this clone turned up once. The V call is TRBV7-9, the J call TRBJ1-1; unclear D gene. V shed 1 base and J shed 2 bases, with 11 bases lying between them. CDR1 is SEHNR and CDR2 is FQNEAQ in the germline V gene (reference sequence). This CDR3 comprises 15 residues. The CDR3 reads CASSLVLQLNTEAFF. CDR3 bases: TGTGCCAGCAGCTTAGTTCTACAGCTTAACACTGAAGCTTTCTTT.

The V and J genes are TRBV19 and TRBJ2-1; 11 bases map to TRBD2. The CDR3 totals 16 residues. After removal of 7 bases from V and 0 bases from J, the junction contained 5 bases not matched to a gene. In germline, CDR1 is LNHDA, CDR2 SQIVND (reference sequence). The CDR3 is CASTDGLAGSYNEQFF. The CDR3 bases are TGTGCCAGTACTGACGGACTAGCGGGCTCCTACAATGAGCAGTTCTTC.

This clone was seen a single time. The chain has TRBV30 and TRBJ2-5, with TRBD2 identical over 7 bases. This CDR3 is built from 14 residues. Germline lookup yields CDR1 GTSNPN and CDR2 SVGIG (reference sequence). CDR3 sequence reads: CAGIMLGGDGTQYF. CDR3 bases: TGTGCGGGGATTATGCTGGGAGGGGATGGGACCCAGTACTTC. The full variable domain, rest sourced from reference TRBV30 and TRBJ2-5, is SQTIHQWPATLVQPVGSPLSLECTVEGTSNPNLYWYRQAAGRGLQLLFYSVGIGQISSEVPQNLSASRPQDRQFILSSKKLLLSDSGFYLCAGIMLGGDGTQYFGPGTRLLVL.

The chain's CDR3 is CASSLGGLAGASYEQYF. The CDR3 coding sequence is TGTGCCAGCAGCTTGGGGGGTCTGGCGGGAGCTTCGTACGAGCAGTACTTC. V is TRBV5-4 and J is TRBJ2-7; 7 positions agree with TRBD2. The CDR3 extends over 17 amino acids. After removal of 0 bases from V and 4 bases from J, the junction contained 13 bases not matched to a gene. Germline CDR1 and CDR2: SGHNT and YYREEE (reference sequence).

V gene TRBV6-1 combines with J gene TRBJ1-2; the D is unclear. V was shortened by 3 bases and J by 1 base, with 12 bases between the two germline ends. CDR1 and CDR2 (germline): MNHNS, SASEGT. The CDR3 covers 15 residues. The CDR3 is CASSDRPSFNYGYTF. CDR3 bases: TGTGCCAGCAGTGATCGTCCTAGTTTTAACTATGGCTACACCTTC.

The chain joins TRBV6-5 to TRBJ2-7; weak D call: TRBD2 (5 bases). CDR1 MNHEY and CDR2 SVGAGI come from the germline V gene. The CDR3 has 13 amino acids. V was pared by 0 bases and J by 5 bases, with 8 bases between. The CDR3 DNA reads TGTGCCAGCAGTTACTCCGCCGGGGACGAGCAGTACTTC. It is translated as CASSYSAGDEQYF.

The rearrangement joins TRBV15 to TRBJ2-1; 9 bases agree with TRBD1. Germline lookup yields CDR1 LNHNV and CDR2 YYDKDF (reference sequence). The CDR3 loop spans 15 amino acids. V shed 6 bases, J shed 7 bases, and the junction held 10 bases outside the gene matches. The CDR3 sequence is CATSLGTGLSNEQFF. The CDR3 nucleotides read TGTGCCACCAGTCTCGGGACAGGGCTCTCTAATGAGCAGTTCTTC.

J is TRBJ1-3 and V is TRBV14; TRBD1 matches at 8 bases. Germline trimming cut 3 bases from V and 4 bases from J; bases unmatched to any gene: 5. Germline V gives CDR1 SGHDN, CDR2 FVKESK. The CDR3 covers 15 residues. The DNA of the CDR3 is TGTGCCAGCAGCCAGCGACAGGGGCCGGGAAACACCATATATTTT. Its protein is CASSQRQGPGNTIYF.

The V and J genes are TRBV19 and TRBJ1-4; TRBD1 matches at 8 bases. CDR1 is LNHDA, CDR2 SQIVND, per germline (reference sequence). The length of the CDR3 is 17 residues. The V segment lost 5 bases and the J segment 3 bases; nucleotides outside the gene matches: 11. CDR3 bases: TGTGCCAGTAGTCCCCGGACAGGGTACCTGTCTAATGAAAAACTGTTTTTT. Residues: CASSPRTGYLSNEKLFF.

The chain couples TRBV19 to TRBJ2-1; TRBD2 matches at 9 bases. V was clipped by 0 bases and J by 7 bases; unmatched bases: 10. The germline gives CDR1 LNHDA, CDR2 SQIVND (reference sequence). The length of the CDR3 is 17 residues. The CDR3 region is CASSIDPVAGGINEQFF. The CDR3 nucleotides are TGTGCCAGTAGTATAGATCCCGTGGCGGGAGGGATAAATGAGCAGTTCTTC. The complete variable domain, with remaining parts taken from reference TRBV19 and TRBJ2-1, reads DGGITQSPKYLFRKEGQNVTLSCEQNLNHDAMYWYRQDPGQGLRLIYYSQIVNDFQKGDIAEGYSVSREKKESFPLTVTSAQKNPTAFYLCASSIDPVAGGINEQFFGPGTRLTVL.

Only one count was recorded for this clone. The V gene is TRBV15, the J gene TRBJ2-4; TRBD1 matches 9 bases. V trimming: 1 base; J trimming: 0 bases; junction bases outside the gene matches: 7. Germline V gives CDR1 LNHNV, CDR2 YYDKDF (reference sequence). The CDR3 contains 18 residues. The CDR3 protein is CATSRGEGQGVAKNIQYF. The CDR3 coding sequence is TGTGCCACCAGCAGAGGGGAGGGACAGGGAGTAGCCAAAAACATTCAGTACTTC. Combining the CDR3 with reference TRBV15 and TRBJ2-4 gives the whole variable domain DAMVIQNPRYQVTQFGKPVTLSCSQTLNHNVMYWYQQKSSQAPKLLFHYYDKDFNNEADTPDNFQSRRPNTSFCFLDIRSPGLGDTAMYLCATSRGEGQGVAKNIQYFGAGTRLSVL.